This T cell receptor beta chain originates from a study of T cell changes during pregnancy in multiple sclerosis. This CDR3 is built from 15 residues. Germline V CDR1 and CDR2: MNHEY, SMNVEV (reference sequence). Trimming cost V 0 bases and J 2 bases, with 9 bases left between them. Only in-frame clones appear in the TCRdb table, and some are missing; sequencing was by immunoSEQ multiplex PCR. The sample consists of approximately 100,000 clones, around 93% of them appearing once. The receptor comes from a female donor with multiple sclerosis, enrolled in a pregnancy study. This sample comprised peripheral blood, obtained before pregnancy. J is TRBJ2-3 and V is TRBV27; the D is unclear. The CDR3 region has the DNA TGTGCCAGCAGTTTATCTAGCCGCGCCACAGATACGCAGTATTTT. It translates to CASSLSSRATDTQYF.